This T cell receptor beta chain was profiled in a study of blood T cell repertoires in COVID-19. Background on the study: Sources were T cells, B-cell-depleted T cells, or PBMCs; the material itself was cDNA or gDNA.

In the source study's methods: Researchers report that nucleated cell counts were estimated from reference gene primer amplification. Libraries were prepared by immunoSEQ multiplex PCR; TCRdb keeps only in-frame clonotypes and omits some of them. V and J calls and clone size follow that table, whereas D and trimming were derived from the DNA. Of about 150,000 clones in the sample, 70% to 90% were seen once. This CDR3 has 13 amino acids. The V gene's germline CDR1 is SGHRS and CDR2 YFSETQ. Between the trimmed V and J ends, which lost 5 bases and 4 bases, there was a span of 12 bases. The clonotype originates from a woman aged 80 or over with COVID-19, enrolled during active disease. The sample consisted of peripheral blood. This chain links TRBV5-1 with TRBJ1-1; no firm D call. The CDR3 nucleotides read TGCGCCAGCAGTACGGTTATTGGCACTGAAGCTTTCTTT. Protein product: CASSTVIGTEAFF.